The rows below give T cell receptor beta chains drawn from one sample of a study of T cell repertoires in aging, cancer and after chemotherapy. TCRdb analysed the multiplex PCR reads with MiXCR anew, one entry per CDR3 protein. This sample has about 5,800 distinct CDR3 sequences, with around 22% found just once. The sequencing input was blood. The receptor set was obtained from a human donor with a blood cancer. Both conserved end residues are trimmed from each CDR3.

j_call v_call cdr3_aa
TRBJ2-7 TRBV11-3 ASSFTTSGVGEQY
TRBJ1-2 TRBV4-1 ASSQETYGYT
TRBJ2-7 TRBV5-1 ASSLSWDRDEQY
TRBJ2-7 TRBV5-1 ASSPDPSSEQY
TRBJ1-1 TRBV30 AWREKQGGNTEAF
TRBJ2-1 TRBV5-4 ASSRGLAGAIGTEQF
TRBJ2-5 TRBV5-6 ASSSGLGGTQY
TRBJ1-1 TRBV5-1 ASSSPEGIGTEAF
TRBJ2-1 TRBV10-3 AISEPSSGSSYNEQF
TRBJ2-3 TRBV28 ASSLGLAGGMDTQY
TRBJ1-2 TRBV5-4 ASSLLGGPYGYT
TRBJ2-1 TRBV5-6 ASSLYNEQF
TRBJ1-1 TRBV20-1 SARGPSGTEAF
TRBJ2-3 TRBV30 AWSGGPDTQY
TRBJ2-7 TRBV12-3/TRBV12-4 ASSLRTDSYEQY
TRBJ1-2 TRBV12-3/TRBV12-4 ASSPQEGTGYT
TRBJ2-7 TRBV19 ASSLGQGAYEQY
TRBJ2-5 TRBV20-1 SAPPRTGRETQY
TRBJ2-1 TRBV20-1 SAGTSGDYNEQF
TRBJ2-7 TRBV30 AWSSGTSGNEQY
TRBJ2-1 TRBV5-6 ASSPRGRYNEQF
TRBJ1-5 TRBV7-2 ASSLASGQSNQPQH
TRBJ2-7 TRBV6-5 ASSYASGPLRSYEQY
TRBJ1-1 TRBV5-1 ASSTGQENTEAF
TRBJ2-7 TRBV5-1 ASSVGIGEEQY
TRBJ1-5 TRBV6-1 ASILGQGDQPQH
TRBJ2-1 TRBV5-6 ASIPLLAGGRNEQF
TRBJ1-4 TRBV7-9 ASSPKQGAGTNEKLF
TRBJ2-1 TRBV20-1 SARGRGFYNEQF
TRBJ1-2 TRBV18 ASSPGQGPGHYGYT
TRBJ1-2 TRBV7-2 ASSLEWSYT
TRBJ2-3 TRBV5-1 ASSPSRDTQY
TRBJ1-1 TRBV5-6 ASSLAGTGRTEAF
TRBJ1-1 TRBV20-1 SGIWGQNTEAF
TRBJ2-3 TRBV19 ASSITLSSGVTDTQY
TRBJ2-7 TRBV7-2 ASSQTPGQGYEQY
TRBJ1-5 TRBV20-1 SSVAEPGQPQH
TRBJ2-2 TRBV5-1 ASSLTSGTTGELF
TRBJ2-5 TRBV19 ASSRRPLRTTYFYPTQY
TRBJ1-1 TRBV11-3 ASSSLGTEAF
TRBJ1-1 TRBV6-1 ASSRDDLWTEAF
TRBJ2-2 TRBV5-1 ASRNFPSGGTGELF
TRBJ2-1 TRBV20-1 SAKRDNEQF
TRBJ2-5 TRBV6-1 ATTVTSGGAETQY
TRBJ2-3 TRBV4-2 ASSSYVLAGDTDTQY
TRBJ2-3 TRBV14 ASSLVVGGLTDTQY
TRBJ2-7 TRBV5-1 ASSLTSGGGEQY
TRBJ2-1 TRBV7-9 ASSFRTSGRGSYNEQF
TRBJ2-3 TRBV4-1 ASSQVLGNTDTQY